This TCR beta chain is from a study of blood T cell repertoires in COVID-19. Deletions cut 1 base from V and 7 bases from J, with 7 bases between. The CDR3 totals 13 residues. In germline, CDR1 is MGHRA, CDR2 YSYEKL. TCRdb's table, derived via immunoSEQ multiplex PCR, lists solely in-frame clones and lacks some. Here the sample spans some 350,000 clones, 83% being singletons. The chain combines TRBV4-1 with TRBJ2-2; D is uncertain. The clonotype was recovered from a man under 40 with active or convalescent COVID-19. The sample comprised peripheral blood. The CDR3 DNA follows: TGCGCCAGCAGCCAAGGGGCCATCGGGGAGCTGTTTTTT. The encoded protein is CASSQGAIGELFF.